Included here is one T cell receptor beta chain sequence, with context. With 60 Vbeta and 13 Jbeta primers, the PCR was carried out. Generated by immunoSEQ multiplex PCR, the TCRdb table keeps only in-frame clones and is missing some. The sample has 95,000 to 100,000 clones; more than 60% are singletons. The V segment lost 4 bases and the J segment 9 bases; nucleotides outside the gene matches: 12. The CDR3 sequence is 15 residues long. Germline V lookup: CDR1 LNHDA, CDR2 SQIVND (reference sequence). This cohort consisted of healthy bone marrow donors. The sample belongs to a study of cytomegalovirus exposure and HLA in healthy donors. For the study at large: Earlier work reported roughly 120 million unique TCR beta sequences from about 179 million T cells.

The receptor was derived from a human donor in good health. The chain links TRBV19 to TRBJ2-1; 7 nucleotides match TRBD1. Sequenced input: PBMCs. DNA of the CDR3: TGTGCCAGTAGTAGTCTCGGGACAGTTCCTTCTGAGCAGTTCTTC. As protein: CASSSLGTVPSEQFF.